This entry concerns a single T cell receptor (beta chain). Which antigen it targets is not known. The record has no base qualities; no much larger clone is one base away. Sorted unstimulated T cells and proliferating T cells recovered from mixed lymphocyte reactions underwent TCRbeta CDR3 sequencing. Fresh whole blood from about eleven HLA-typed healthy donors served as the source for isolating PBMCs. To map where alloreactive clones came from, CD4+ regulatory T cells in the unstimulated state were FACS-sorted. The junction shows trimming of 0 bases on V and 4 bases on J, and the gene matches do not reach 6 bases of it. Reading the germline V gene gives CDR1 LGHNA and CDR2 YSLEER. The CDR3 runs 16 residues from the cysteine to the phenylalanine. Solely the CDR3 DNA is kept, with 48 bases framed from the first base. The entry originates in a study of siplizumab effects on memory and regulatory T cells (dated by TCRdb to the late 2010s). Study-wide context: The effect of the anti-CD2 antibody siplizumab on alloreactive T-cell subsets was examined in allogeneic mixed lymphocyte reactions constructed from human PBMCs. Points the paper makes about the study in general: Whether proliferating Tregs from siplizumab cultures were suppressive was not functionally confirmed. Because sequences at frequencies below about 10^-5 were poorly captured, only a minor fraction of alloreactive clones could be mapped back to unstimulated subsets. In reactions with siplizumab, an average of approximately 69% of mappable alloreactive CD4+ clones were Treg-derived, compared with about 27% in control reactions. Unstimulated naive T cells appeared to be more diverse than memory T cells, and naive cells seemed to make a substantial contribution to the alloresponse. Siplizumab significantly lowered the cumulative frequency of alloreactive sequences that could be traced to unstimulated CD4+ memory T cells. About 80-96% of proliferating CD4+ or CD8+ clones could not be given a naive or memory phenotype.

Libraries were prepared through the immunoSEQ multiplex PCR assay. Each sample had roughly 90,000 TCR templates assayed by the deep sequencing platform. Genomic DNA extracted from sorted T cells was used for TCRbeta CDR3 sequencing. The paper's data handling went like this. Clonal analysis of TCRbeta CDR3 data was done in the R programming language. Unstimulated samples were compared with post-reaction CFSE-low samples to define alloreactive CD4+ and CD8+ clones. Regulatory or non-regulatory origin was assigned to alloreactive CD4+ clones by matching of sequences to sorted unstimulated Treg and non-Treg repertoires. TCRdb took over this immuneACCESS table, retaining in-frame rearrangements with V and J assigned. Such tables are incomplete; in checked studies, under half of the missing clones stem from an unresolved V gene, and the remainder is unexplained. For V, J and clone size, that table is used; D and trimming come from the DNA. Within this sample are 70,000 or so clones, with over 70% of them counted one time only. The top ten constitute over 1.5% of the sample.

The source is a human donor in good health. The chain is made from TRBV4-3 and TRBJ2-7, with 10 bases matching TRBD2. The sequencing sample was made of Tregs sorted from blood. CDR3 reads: CASSQELAGVGYEQYF. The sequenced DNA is TGCGCCAGCAGCCAAGAGCTAGCGGGAGTGGGATACGAGCAGTACTTC.